This entry describes one T cell receptor (beta chain). Its specificity is unknown. Germline V gene lookup returns CDR1 SGHVS and CDR2 FQNEAQ. V lost 6 bases to trimming and J lost 5 bases; unmatched junction nucleotides: 4. CDR3 length equals 14 residues. Profiled with immunoSEQ multiplex PCR; TCRdb holds only in-frame clones, not every one. The sample carries 77,000 or so clones, 80% to 90% recorded once. Stated time point: week 47, end of study. All doses held 300 ug of mutant IDH1 20-mer peptide, with topical imiquimod. The data are from a study of a mutant IDH1 vaccine in newly diagnosed glioma. This receptor was obtained from a man in his forties with glioma. Sequencing was performed on PBMCs, taken from a glioma patient whose treatment included an IDH1 peptide vaccine. The chain combines TRBV7-8 with TRBJ2-3; 11 bases agree with TRBD2. CDR3 residues: CASSSGGAKDTQYF. CDR3 sequence (DNA): TGTGCCAGCAGTAGCGGGGGGGCGAAAGATACGCAGTATTTT.